These T cell receptor beta chains were read from a single sample in a study of Graves' ophthalmopathy and Graves' hyperthyroidism. TCRdb fed the multiplex PCR reads into MiXCR, producing one record per CDR3 protein. The sample has 600,000 to 950,000 distinct CDR3 sequences; approximately 40% are singletons. Sequencing input: peripheral blood. Source of these receptors: an adult man with Graves' ophthalmopathy. Both conserved end residues are part of each CDR3. A D gene is named only where the DNA matches it firmly. Not all rows give a size; the values are once, few, many and, for expanded clones, a class.

j_gene: TRBJ2-5
v_gene: TRBV2
len: 18
abundance: -
d_gene: TRBD2
CDR3aa: CASIIGGLAGVRQETQYF
CDR3nt: TGTGCCAGCATCATAGGGGGACTAGCGGGAGTGCGGCAAGAGACCCAGTACTTC

j_gene: TRBJ1-2
v_gene: TRBV20-1
len: 13
abundance: many
d_gene: -
CDR3aa: CSAPGQGSYGYTF
CDR3nt: TGCAGTGCCCCCGGGCAGGGGAGCTATGGCTACACCTTC

j_gene: TRBJ1-5
v_gene: TRBV24-1
len: 13
abundance: many
d_gene: -
CDR3aa: CATSSVDNQPQHF
CDR3nt: TGTGCCACCTCGTCCGTTGACAATCAGCCCCAGCATTTT

j_gene: TRBJ2-7
v_gene: TRBV29-1
len: 13
abundance: -
d_gene: TRBD1
CDR3aa: CSAWDRRSYEQYF
CDR3nt: TGCAGCGCTTGGGACAGGCGATCCTACGAGCAGTACTTC

j_gene: TRBJ1-2
v_gene: TRBV10-3
len: 13
abundance: -
d_gene: -
CDR3aa: CASRRGTVYGYTF
CDR3nt: TGTGCCAGCAGGCGCGGTACGGTATATGGCTACACCTTC

j_gene: TRBJ1-5
v_gene: TRBV15
len: 14
abundance: many
d_gene: TRBD1
CDR3aa: CATSRGTGLQPQHF
CDR3nt: TGTGCCACCAGCAGAGGGACAGGGTTGCAGCCCCAGCATTTT

j_gene: TRBJ1-6
v_gene: TRBV6-2/TRBV6-3
len: 11
abundance: -
d_gene: -
CDR3aa: CASSYGSPLHF
CDR3nt: TGTGCCAGCAGTTACGGTTCACCCCTCCACTTT

j_gene: TRBJ2-7
v_gene: TRBV10-3
len: 14
abundance: once
d_gene: -
CDR3aa: CASSYRAETYEQYF
CDR3nt: TGTGCCAGCAGTTACCGGGCAGAAACCTACGAGCAGTACTTC

j_gene: TRBJ1-5
v_gene: TRBV10-3
len: 13
abundance: once
d_gene: TRBD1
CDR3aa: CAISYGQDQPQHF
CDR3nt: TGTGCCATCAGTTACGGACAGGATCAGCCCCAGCATTTT

j_gene: TRBJ2-7
v_gene: TRBV2
len: 13
abundance: many
d_gene: TRBD2
CDR3aa: CASTTSGSYEQYF
CDR3nt: TGTGCCAGTACGACTAGCGGCTCCTACGAGCAGTACTTC

j_gene: TRBJ2-7
v_gene: TRBV24-1
len: 15
abundance: -
d_gene: -
CDR3aa: CATRIPGRMTYGQYF
CDR3nt: TGTGCCACCAGGATTCCGGGACGGATGACCTACGGGCAGTACTTC

j_gene: TRBJ1-6
v_gene: TRBV9
len: 15
abundance: -
d_gene: TRBD1
CDR3aa: CASSHDRGYNSPLHF
CDR3nt: TGTGCCAGCAGCCATGACAGGGGGTACAATTCACCCCTCCACTTT

j_gene: TRBJ2-5
v_gene: TRBV7-9
len: 14
abundance: few
d_gene: -
CDR3aa: CASSLAEGIKTQYF
CDR3nt: TGTGCCAGCAGCTTAGCGGAGGGGATTAAGACCCAGTACTTC

j_gene: TRBJ1-1
v_gene: TRBV10-2
len: 14
abundance: -
d_gene: -
CDR3aa: CASSDHRENTEAFF
CDR3nt: TGCGCCAGCAGCGACCACAGAGAGAACACTGAAGCTTTCTTT

j_gene: TRBJ1-2
v_gene: TRBV10-3
len: 13
abundance: -
d_gene: TRBD1
CDR3aa: CAIDPTGEDGYTF
CDR3nt: TGTGCCATCGATCCGACAGGGGAAGATGGCTACACCTTC

j_gene: TRBJ2-2
v_gene: TRBV25-1
len: 18
abundance: -
d_gene: TRBD1
CDR3aa: CASSVRLGTGSDTGELFF
CDR3nt: TGTGCCAGCAGTGTTCGCCTTGGGACAGGGTCGGACACCGGGGAGCTGTTTTTT

j_gene: TRBJ1-6
v_gene: TRBV7-9
len: 20
abundance: -
d_gene: TRBD1
CDR3aa: CASGSNPGQGAPDPNSPLHF
CDR3nt: TGTGCCAGCGGCTCCAACCCGGGACAGGGGGCCCCTGACCCTAATTCACCCCTCCACTTT

j_gene: TRBJ2-2
v_gene: TRBV25-1
len: 15
abundance: few
d_gene: -
CDR3aa: CASSQPARHTGELFF
CDR3nt: TGTGCCAGCAGCCAGCCAGCCAGACACACCGGGGAGCTGTTTTTT

j_gene: TRBJ2-3
v_gene: TRBV10-3
len: 13
abundance: -
d_gene: TRBD1
CDR3aa: CAISTTGPDTQYF
CDR3nt: TGTGCCATCAGTACGACAGGGCCAGATACGCAGTATTTT

j_gene: TRBJ2-7
v_gene: TRBV5-5
len: 15
abundance: -
d_gene: TRBD2
CDR3aa: CASSLVGGFNYEQYF
CDR3nt: TGTGCCAGCAGCTTGGTCGGGGGGTTCAACTACGAGCAGTACTTC

j_gene: TRBJ1-1
v_gene: TRBV5-5
len: 14
abundance: many
d_gene: -
CDR3aa: CASSLGPVNTEAFF
CDR3nt: TGTGCCAGCAGCTTGGGTCCGGTGAACACTGAAGCTTTCTTT

j_gene: TRBJ1-5
v_gene: TRBV7-9
len: 14
abundance: -
d_gene: TRBD1
CDR3aa: CASNNSTGLQPQHF
CDR3nt: TGTGCCAGCAACAACTCGACAGGGCTTCAGCCCCAGCATTTT

j_gene: TRBJ1-6
v_gene: TRBV11-2
len: 17
abundance: -
d_gene: TRBD1
CDR3aa: CASSLGRTGGMDSPLHF
CDR3nt: TGTGCCAGCAGCTTAGGGAGGACAGGGGGAATGGATTCACCCCTCCACTTT

j_gene: TRBJ2-7
v_gene: TRBV11-2
len: 14
abundance: -
d_gene: TRBD2
CDR3aa: CASSTSGNAYEQYF
CDR3nt: TGTGCCAGCAGTACTAGCGGGAATGCCTACGAGCAGTACTTC

j_gene: TRBJ2-7
v_gene: TRBV25-1
len: 14
abundance: many
d_gene: TRBD1
CDR3aa: CASSDSGGEDEQYF
CDR3nt: TGTGCCAGCAGTGACTCAGGGGGTGAGGACGAGCAGTACTTC

j_gene: TRBJ2-7
v_gene: TRBV7-9
len: 13
abundance: -
d_gene: -
CDR3aa: CASSPGKTYEQYF
CDR3nt: TGTGCCAGCTCACCTGGGAAGACCTACGAGCAGTACTTC

j_gene: TRBJ1-3
v_gene: TRBV20-1
len: 13
abundance: few
d_gene: TRBD1
CDR3aa: CSATRDSGNTIYF
CDR3nt: TGCAGTGCTACCCGGGACAGTGGAAACACCATATATTTT